This note documents a single TCR beta chain sequence. No antigen is known for it. No base-level quality is on record; no much larger clone is a single base apart. The data derive from a study of T-cell memory formation after mild COVID-19 (dated by TCRdb to about 2021). For the wider study: TCR sequence clusters from the two donors were largely donor specific. In a couple of donors, T-cell clones that expanded and contracted after mild COVID-19 were followed by sequencing TCRalpha and TCRbeta repertoires longitudinally. The cohort comprised two young, previously healthy adult volunteers, one female and one male.

Sequenced using an Illumina NovaSeq 6000. cDNA libraries for TCRalpha and TCRbeta were prepared by 5'RACE using constant-segment primers, with sample barcodes and unique molecular identifiers added. RNA was extracted from every sample with Trizol reagent. The libraries were amplified in two PCR steps, and the second step added a second sample barcode and Illumina TruSeq adapters. The libraries were sequenced on an Illumina NovaSeq using 2 x 150 bp paired-end reads. Per the authors' processing: Reads were demultiplexed and collapsed into UMI-guided consensus sequences with migec v1.2.7. Using mixcr v2.1.11, UMI consensuses were aligned to TRA and TRB V and J templates and then assembled into clonotypes. Expanded or contracted clonotypes were those called significant by both edgeR and NoisET, with noise models trained on biological replicates. For edgeR calls, the thresholds were a false discovery rate-adjusted p below 0.01 and a log2 fold-change of 1. PCA with hierarchical clustering of max-normalized trajectories of the 1000 most abundant clonotypes was used as exploratory dynamics analysis. Each responding clone was given a CD4 or CD8 phenotype based on the CD4+ and CD8+ repertoires, which had been sequenced separately. Using fastp trimming at Q25 and MiXCR clonotype assembly, TCRdb reanalyzed the public sequencing data and kept in-frame beta chains. A single entry per CDR3 protein holds the most common genes and DNA from its merged rows. The V and J calls were determined by TCRdb, not by the authors. The sample yields under 550,000 distinct CDR3 sequences; around 17% were counted once. The top ten hold 20% to 25% of the sample.

Trimming removed 1 base from V and 1 base from J; the gene matches leave 0 bases unexplained. From cysteine to phenylalanine, the CDR3 is 14 amino acids long. Only the CDR3 part of the read is kept: 42 bases, read in frame from the first base. The germline V gene (reference sequence) supplies CDR1 LGHDT and CDR2 YNNKEL. Ficoll-Paque density gradient centrifugation was the method used to isolate PBMCs. Points the paper makes about the study in general: Some responding clones were found in pre-infection memory, which suggests that pre-existing cross-reactive memory T cells took part in the SARS-CoV-2 response. From day 15 to 85, contracting clones showed balanced CD4/CD8 phenotypes, whereas a second wave of clones that expanded from day 15 to 37 leaned towards CD4+. SARS-CoV-2 specificity of the second-wave clones peaking on day 37 was not confirmed. The study covered only two mild cases, and larger cohorts including severe cases with pre-infection samples were considered necessary. Contracting CD4+ clones were found mainly in CM and EM memory subsets, while CD8+ clones were enriched in EMRA.

Source material: PBMCs or a T cell subset sorted from them (not recorded which). The clonotype was recovered from a man aged 18 to 35 who had mild COVID-19 (a few samples of this study predate the infection). The sample titles of this study are shuffled in the database, so cell type and time point are left out; the donor was told from shared clones. The V and J segments used are TRBV3-1 and TRBJ1-1; 7 central bases correspond to TRBD1. CDR3 reads: CASSQGDRNTEAFF. The base sequence is TGTGCCAGCAGCCAAGGGGACAGGAACACTGAAGCTTTCTTT.